This T cell receptor (beta chain) was captured in a study of T cells in Graves' hyperthyroidism and ophthalmopathy. Amplification of TCR beta CDR3 regions was performed using RNA transcripts as template. The HTBI set primed first-round TCR CDR3 RT-PCR. One entry per CDR3 protein, called by TCRdb with MiXCR from the multiplex PCR reads. The sample has over 550,000 distinct CDR3 sequences, roughly 17% seen once; the top ten hold about 17%. The V and J ends lost 3 bases and 4 bases respectively, with 13 bases between them. Germline assignment: CDR1 MDHEN and CDR2 SYDVKM. This CDR3 region has 14 residues. In this sample, this clonotype turned up many times.

The source material was blood. The V gene is TRBV28, the J gene TRBJ2-7; D is tentatively TRBD1 or TRBD2 (7 bases each). This TCR was sampled from a young woman with Graves' hyperthyroidism. The CDR3 protein is CASSLGGTVYEQYF. The CDR3 bases are TGTGCCAGCAGTTTGGGGGGGACAGTTTACGAGCAGTACTTC.